This T cell receptor (beta chain) was recovered during a study of blood T cell repertoires in COVID-19. Overall study context: Collection of acute and convalescent COVID-19 samples took place in the United States, Italy and Spain. T cells, B-cell-depleted T cells, or PBMCs supplied cDNA or gDNA.

Authors' data handling: Amplifying reference gene primers gave estimates of nucleated cell counts. Here immunoSEQ multiplex PCR was the method, and the copy in TCRdb shows in-frame clones only, minus some. V and J calls and clone size come straight from that table; D and trimming were deduced from the DNA. The repertoire consists of 150,000 to 200,000 clones, with approximately 90% occurring once and the leading ten covering approximately 4%. Between the trimmed V and J ends, which lost 0 bases and 10 bases, there was a span of 11 bases. CDR1 is SGHRS and CDR2 is YFSETQ in the germline V gene. The CDR3 runs 13 residues.

The clonotype comes from a human donor in a cohort sampled during active COVID-19. Sequencing input: peripheral blood. The rearrangement links TRBV5-1 to TRBJ2-1; unclear D gene. CDR3 amino acids: CASSLGLDGEQFF. The CDR3 nucleotides are TGCGCCAGCAGCTTGGGCCTCGACGGGGAGCAGTTCTTC. Full variable domain (missing parts from reference TRBV5-1 and TRBJ2-1): KAGVTQTPRYLIKTRGQQVTLSCSPISGHRSVSWYQQTPGQGLQFLFEYFSETQRNKGNFPGRFSGRQFSNSRSEMNVSTLELGDSALYLCASSLGLDGEQFFGPGTRLTVL.